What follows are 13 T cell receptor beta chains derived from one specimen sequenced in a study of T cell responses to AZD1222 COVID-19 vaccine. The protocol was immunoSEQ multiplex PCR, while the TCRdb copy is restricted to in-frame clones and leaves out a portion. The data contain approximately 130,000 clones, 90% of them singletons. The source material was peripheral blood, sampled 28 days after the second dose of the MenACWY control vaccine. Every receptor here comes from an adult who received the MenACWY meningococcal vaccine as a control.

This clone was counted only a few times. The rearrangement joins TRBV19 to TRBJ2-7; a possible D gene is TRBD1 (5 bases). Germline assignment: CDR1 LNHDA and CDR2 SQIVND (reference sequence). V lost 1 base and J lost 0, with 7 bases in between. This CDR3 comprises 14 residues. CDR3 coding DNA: TGTGCCAGTAGTATAGCAGGGAACTCCTACGAGCAGTACTTC. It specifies CASSIAGNSYEQYF. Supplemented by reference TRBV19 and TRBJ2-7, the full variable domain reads DGGITQSPKYLFRKEGQNVTLSCEQNLNHDAMYWYRQDPGQGLRLIYYSQIVNDFQKGDIAEGYSVSREKKESFPLTVTSAQKNPTAFYLCASSIAGNSYEQYFGPGTRLTVT.

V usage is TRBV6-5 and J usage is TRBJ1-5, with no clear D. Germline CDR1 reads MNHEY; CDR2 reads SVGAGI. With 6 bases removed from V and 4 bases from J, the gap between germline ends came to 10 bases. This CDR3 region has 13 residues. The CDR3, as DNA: TGTGCCAGCAGCCGGCTATCGAATCAGCCCCAGCATTTT. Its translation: CASSRLSNQPQHF.

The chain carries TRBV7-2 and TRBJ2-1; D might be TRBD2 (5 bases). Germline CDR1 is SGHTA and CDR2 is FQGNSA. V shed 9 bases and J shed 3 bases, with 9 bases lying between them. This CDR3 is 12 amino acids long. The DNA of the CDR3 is TGTGCCAGTACAGCGGTCTACAATGAGCAGTTCTTC. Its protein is CASTAVYNEQFF.

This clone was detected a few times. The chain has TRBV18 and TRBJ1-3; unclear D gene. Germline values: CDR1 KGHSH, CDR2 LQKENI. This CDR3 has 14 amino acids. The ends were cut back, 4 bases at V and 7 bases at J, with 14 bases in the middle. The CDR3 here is CASSLPGLENTIYF. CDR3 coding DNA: TGTGCCAGCTCACTGCCGGGTCTTGAGAACACCATATATTTT.

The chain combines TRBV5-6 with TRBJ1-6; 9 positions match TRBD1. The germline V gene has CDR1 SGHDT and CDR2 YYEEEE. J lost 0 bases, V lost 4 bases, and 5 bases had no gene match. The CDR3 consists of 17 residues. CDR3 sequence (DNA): TGTGCCAGCAGCCAACAGGGGGCTTTCTCCTATAATTCACCCCTCCACTTT. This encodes CASSQQGAFSYNSPLHF.

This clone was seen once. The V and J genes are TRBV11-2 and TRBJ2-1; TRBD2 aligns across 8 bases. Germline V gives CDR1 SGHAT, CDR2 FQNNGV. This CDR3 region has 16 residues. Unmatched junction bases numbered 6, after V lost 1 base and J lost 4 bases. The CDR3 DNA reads TGTGCCAGCAGCTTAGCTCCGGGGGGGCGGTACAATGAGCAGTTCTTC. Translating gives CASSLAPGGRYNEQFF.

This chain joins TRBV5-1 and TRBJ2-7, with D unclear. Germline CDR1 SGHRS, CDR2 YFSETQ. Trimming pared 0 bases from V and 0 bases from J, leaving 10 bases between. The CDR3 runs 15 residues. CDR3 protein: CASSLAAVSSYEQYF. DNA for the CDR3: TGCGCCAGCAGCTTGGCCGCGGTGAGCTCCTACGAGCAGTACTTC.

CDR3 region: CASSTRQVYQPQHF. As DNA, the CDR3 is TGTGCCAGTAGTACCCGCCAGGTTTATCAGCCCCAGCATTTT. The rearrangement uses TRBV19 and TRBJ1-5; D gene uncertain. Trimming removed 4 bases from V and 5 bases from J, with 12 bases in between. The germline V gene encodes CDR1 LNHDA and CDR2 SQIVND (reference sequence). This CDR3 has 14 amino acids.

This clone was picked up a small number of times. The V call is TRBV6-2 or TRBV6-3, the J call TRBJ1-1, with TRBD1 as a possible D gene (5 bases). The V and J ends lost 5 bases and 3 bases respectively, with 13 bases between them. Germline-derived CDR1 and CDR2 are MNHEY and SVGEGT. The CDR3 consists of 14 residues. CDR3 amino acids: CASSVEGSYTEAFF. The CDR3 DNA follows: TGTGCCAGCAGTGTGGAGGGGAGCTACACTGAAGCTTTCTTT.

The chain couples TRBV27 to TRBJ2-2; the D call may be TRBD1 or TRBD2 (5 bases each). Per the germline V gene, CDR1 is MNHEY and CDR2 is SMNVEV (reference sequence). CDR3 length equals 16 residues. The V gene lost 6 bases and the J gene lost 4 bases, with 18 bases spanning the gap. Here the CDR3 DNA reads TGTGCCAGCAGCCTTACGGGACCTGGGGTCACCGGGGAGCTGTTTTTT. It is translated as CASSLTGPGVTGELFF.

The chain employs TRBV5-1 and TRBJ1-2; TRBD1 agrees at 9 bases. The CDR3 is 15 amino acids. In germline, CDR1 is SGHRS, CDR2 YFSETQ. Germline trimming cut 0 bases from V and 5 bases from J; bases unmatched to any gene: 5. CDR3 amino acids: CASSLVVTGGYGYTF. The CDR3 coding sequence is TGCGCCAGCAGCTTGGTGGTGACAGGGGGATATGGCTACACCTTC. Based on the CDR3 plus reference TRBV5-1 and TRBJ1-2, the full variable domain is KAGVTQTPRYLIKTRGQQVTLSCSPISGHRSVSWYQQTPGQGLQFLFEYFSETQRNKGNFPGRFSGRQFSNSRSEMNVSTLELGDSALYLCASSLVVTGGYGYTFGSGTRLTVV.

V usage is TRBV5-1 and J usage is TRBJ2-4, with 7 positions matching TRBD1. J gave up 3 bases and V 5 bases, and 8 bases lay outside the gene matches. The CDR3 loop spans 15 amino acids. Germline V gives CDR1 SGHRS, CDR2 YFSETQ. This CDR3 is CASRMTGNDKNIQYF. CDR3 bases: TGCGCCAGCAGGATGACAGGGAATGACAAAAACATTCAGTACTTC.

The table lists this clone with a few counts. CDR3 region: CASSQRTSGRVETQYF. The CDR3 DNA follows: TGTGCCAGCAGTCAACGGACTAGCGGGAGGGTTGAGACCCAGTACTTC. This chain links TRBV27 with TRBJ2-5; 15 bases match TRBD2. With V trimmed by 5 bases and J by 5 bases, 6 bases remained unmatched. Germline CDR1 MNHEY, CDR2 SMNVEV (reference sequence). The CDR3 totals 16 residues.